This T cell receptor beta chain was observed in a study of OX40 agonist ivuxolimab in advanced cancers. Study-wide background: Hepatocellular carcinoma, melanoma, renal cell or head and neck cancer affected the dose-escalation patients. Earlier anti-PD-1, anti-PD-L1 or anti-CTLA-4 therapy was permitted; 30% to 45% had received some.

Of note for this clone: Its target is not known.

Germline loops: CDR1 MDHEN, CDR2 SYDVKM. Trimming at V came to 6 bases and at J to 13 bases, leaving 9 bases not matched to a gene. This CDR3 has 13 residues. TCRdb's table, derived via immunoSEQ multiplex PCR, lists solely in-frame clones and lacks some. This table has over 30,000 clones, around 83% appearing once. Study outcomes and limitations: Clonal expansion in partial responders at 0.1-3.0 mg/kg ranked among the lowest.

The sample was CD4+ or CD8+ T cells sorted from blood, taken in a trial of the OX40 agonist ivuxolimab. This sequence joins TRBV28 and TRBJ1-6, with 7 bases matching TRBD1. The TCR sequence derives from an adult with an advanced solid tumor such as melanoma, head and neck, liver or kidney cancer. The CDR3 sequence: CASSGTALGPLHF. CDR3 coding DNA: TGTGCCAGCAGCGGGACAGCCCTTGGGCCCCTCCACTTT.